The 27 T cell receptor beta chains in this list originate from one sample, sequenced in a study of sequential checkpoint blockade in melanoma. Treatment noted: randomized to nivolumab then ipilimumab (arm A) or the reverse (arm B). The method was immunoSEQ multiplex PCR; TCRdb's version includes in-frame clones alone and lacks a portion of them. The sample lists around 40,000 clones, about nine tenths occurring once. The sample was CD8+ T cells sorted from blood (inferred from file names), taken from a patient given nivolumab and ipilimumab in sequence. The receptor source for this set is a human donor with melanoma.

The chain is built from TRBV27 and TRBJ1-2, with D possibly matching TRBD1 (6 bases). The CDR3 loop spans 13 amino acids. Looked up from germline, CDR1 is MNHEY and CDR2 is SMNVEV (reference sequence). V lost 1 base, J lost 6 bases, and 9 bases lay in between. The CDR3 spells CASSLLQGHGYTF. The CDR3, as DNA: TGTGCCAGCAGTTTATTACAGGGCCATGGCTACACCTTC.

CDR3 amino acids: CASSELVSSPSSYEQYV. CDR3 bases: TGTGCCAGCAGTGAACTAGTTAGCAGCCCCAGCTCCTACGAGCAGTACGTC. J is TRBJ2-7 and V is TRBV6-1; D not certain. This CDR3 has 17 residues. Germline V gene lookup returns CDR1 MNHNS and CDR2 SASEGT. Between the trimmed V and J ends, which lost 2 bases and 0 bases, there was a span of 17 bases.

The chain uses TRBV29-1 and TRBJ1-2; the D gene is possibly TRBD1 (5 bases). The CDR3 loop spans 15 amino acids. The V end was cut by 4 bases, the J end by 3 bases, with 18 bases between. Per germline, CDR1 SQVTM and CDR2 ANQGSEA. The CDR3 DNA follows: TGCAGCGTTGTACTTATATCGACAGCGCACTATGGCTACACCTTC. Translation gives CSVVLISTAHYGYTF.

This chain links TRBV6-5 with TRBJ1-1, with 7 bases lining up with TRBD1. The CDR3 runs 15 residues. J was trimmed by 6 bases and V by 6 bases; bases with no gene match: 13. In germline, CDR1 is MNHEY, CDR2 SVGAGI. Here the CDR3 reads CASRALLGGGSEAFF. As DNA, the CDR3 is TGTGCCAGCAGAGCATTACTAGGGGGCGGCTCTGAAGCTTTCTTT.

The rearrangement joins TRBV7-9 to TRBJ2-1, with D possibly being TRBD1 (6 bases). V shed 5 bases and J shed 8 bases, with 10 bases lying between them. This CDR3 region has 12 residues. Germline values: CDR1 SEHNR, CDR2 FQNEAQ (reference sequence). The CDR3 DNA reads TGTGCCAGCAGCATCGACAGGTATGAGCAGTTCTTC. It is translated as CASSIDRYEQFF.

This clone was found a few times. J is TRBJ2-3 and V is TRBV28; 7 bases are a match to TRBD1. Germline V gene lookup returns CDR1 MDHEN and CDR2 SYDVKM. V was pared by 5 bases and J by 0 bases, with 11 bases of the junction left unmatched. CDR3 size: 17 residues. The CDR3: CASSLPTGVGSTDTQYF. The CDR3 DNA reads TGTGCCAGCAGTCTACCTACAGGGGTGGGTAGCACAGATACGCAGTATTTT.

The chain has TRBV28 and TRBJ2-1, with no clear D. CDR1 MDHEN and CDR2 SYDVKM come from the germline V gene. V lost 8 bases and J 0 bases, leaving 14 bases between the germline ends. The CDR3 has 15 residues. The CDR3 spells CASSLAAPSYNEQFF. CDR3 DNA: TGTGCCAGCTCTTTAGCTGCCCCCTCCTACAATGAGCAGTTCTTC.

This clone was seen once. The chain uses TRBV7-9 and TRBJ2-1; D is possibly TRBD2 (5 bases). In germline, CDR1 is SEHNR, CDR2 FQNEAQ (reference sequence). There are 13 residues in the CDR3. V lost 5 bases and J lost 9, with 14 bases in between. The DNA for the CDR3 is TGTGCCAGCAGCCTCCAGGACTCGGGTGAGCAGTTCTTC. Protein: CASSLQDSGEQFF.

The J gene is TRBJ2-3, the V gene TRBV19; D may be TRBD1 (6 bases). Germline CDR1 LNHDA, CDR2 SQIVND (reference sequence). Trimming took off 2 bases at V and 0 bases at J, with 15 bases between the two ends. The CDR3 length is 17 residues. The CDR3 DNA sequence: TGTGCCAGTAGTATATCCCGACAGGCGACTAGCACAGATACGCAGTATTTT. This gives the protein CASSISRQATSTDTQYF. The whole variable domain, remainder taken from reference TRBV19 and TRBJ2-3, is DGGITQSPKYLFRKEGQNVTLSCEQNLNHDAMYWYRQDPGQGLRLIYYSQIVNDFQKGDIAEGYSVSREKKESFPLTVTSAQKNPTAFYLCASSISRQATSTDTQYFGPGTRLTVL.

Note on this clone: Relative to the germline gene, one junction end is altered; a read error may explain this. The genes are TRBV27 and TRBJ1-2, with a possible D match to TRBD1 (5 bases). Per germline, CDR1 MNHEY and CDR2 SMNVEV (reference sequence). This CDR3 is built from 15 residues. CDR3 DNA sequence: TGTGCCAGCAGTTTAACAGGAAACTACAACTATGGCTACGCCTTC. Protein sequence: CASSLTGNYNYGYAF.

This clone was picked up a small number of times. This chain links TRBV6-5 with TRBJ1-4, with D maybe TRBD1 (6 bases). In germline, CDR1 is MNHEY, CDR2 SVGAGI. The V end was cut by 6 bases, the J end by 7 bases, with 18 bases between. This CDR3 contains 15 residues. The CDR3 DNA reads as TGTGCCAGCAGGGGTCTCAGGGGATCGGCTGAAAAACTGTTTTTT. Amino acid sequence: CASRGLRGSAEKLFF.

A word on this clone: The identical CDR3 is also encoded by other nucleotide sequences in the sample. The chain combines TRBV29-1 with TRBJ2-3, with D possibly being TRBD1 (6 bases). Trimming took 4 bases from V and 6 from J, leaving 17 bases between them. The CDR3 totals 14 residues. Germline V gene data show CDR1 as SQVTM and CDR2 as ANQGSEA. CDR3 in amino acids: CSVVWGHNPDTQYF. The CDR3 nucleotides are TGCAGCGTTGTTTGGGGACATAACCCGGATACGCAGTATTTT.

This rearrangement joins TRBV5-6 to TRBJ1-4, with D possibly TRBD1 on 6 matching bases. The germline V gene encodes CDR1 SGHDT and CDR2 YYEEEE. V was trimmed by 0 bases and J by 3 bases, leaving 15 bases between them. This CDR3 region has 17 residues. CDR3: CASSLAHSTGPNEKLFF. The DNA of the CDR3 is TGTGCCAGCAGCTTGGCTCATTCGACAGGTCCTAATGAAAAACTGTTTTTT.

This clone has a single count. This chain joins TRBV13 and TRBJ2-1; 7 bases agree with TRBD1. The CDR3 covers 15 residues. Germline V gene lookup returns CDR1 PRHDT and CDR2 FYEKMQ (reference sequence). Trimming removed 5 bases from V and 0 bases from J; junction bases left unmatched: 4. The CDR3 spells CASSTGASSYNEQFF. As DNA, the CDR3 is TGTGCCAGCAGCACAGGGGCGAGCTCCTACAATGAGCAGTTCTTC.

The J gene is TRBJ2-3, the V gene TRBV18; 13 nucleotides agree with TRBD2. Germline V CDR1 and CDR2: KGHSH, LQKENI. CDR3 size: 15 residues. Trimming at V came to 4 bases and at J to 4 bases, leaving 2 bases not matched to a gene. The CDR3 protein is CASSRTSGSSDTQYF. CDR3 sequence (DNA): TGTGCCAGCTCACGGACTAGCGGGAGCTCAGATACGCAGTATTTT.

This rearrangement joins TRBV19 to TRBJ1-3, with TRBD1 as a possible D gene (6 bases). Looked up from germline, CDR1 is LNHDA and CDR2 is SQIVND (reference sequence). The CDR3 contains 14 residues. V lost 2 bases, J lost 6 bases, and 11 bases lay in between. CDR3 sequence reads: CASSIPGVENTIYF. As DNA, the CDR3 is TGTGCCAGTAGTATACCAGGGGTAGAAAACACCATATATTTT.

The chain is built from TRBV5-6 and TRBJ2-7; 11 positions match TRBD2. CDR1 is SGHDT, CDR2 YYEEEE, per germline. After removal of 4 bases from V and 2 bases from J, the junction contained 5 bases not matched to a gene. This CDR3 region has 15 residues. The CDR3 DNA sequence: TGTGCCAGCAGCCTCCCGACTAGCGGGGCCTACGAGCAGTACTTC. Amino acid sequence: CASSLPTSGAYEQYF.

This clone is deemed medium-sized. The genes are TRBV2 and TRBJ2-7, with 10 bases that match TRBD2. The CDR3 has 13 residues. From germline, CDR1 is SNHLY and CDR2 FYNNEI. With 5 bases clipped from V and 6 bases from J, the junction kept 4 bases outside the gene matches. The CDR3 coding sequence is TGTGCCAGCAGTCCGGGACTAGCGCCCGAGCAGTACTTC. Amino acid sequence: CASSPGLAPEQYF.

This chain connects TRBV19 to TRBJ2-1, with 7 bases that match TRBD1. The CDR3 totals 18 residues. Per germline, CDR1 LNHDA and CDR2 SQIVND (reference sequence). V was pared by 9 bases and J by 4 bases, with 21 bases of the junction left unmatched. CDR3 sequence: CASHPRDSPISDYNEQFF. The CDR3, as DNA: TGTGCCAGCCACCCCCGGGACAGTCCCATTTCGGATTACAATGAGCAGTTCTTC.

V gene TRBV6-5 combines with J gene TRBJ2-1, with D perhaps matching TRBD2 (6 bases). The germline V and J ends were trimmed by 2 bases and 4 bases, with 9 bases remaining between them. CDR1 and CDR2 from the germline V gene are MNHEY and SVGAGI. The CDR3 runs 14 residues. This CDR3 is CASSYGGLYNEQFF. Here the CDR3 DNA reads TGTGCCAGCAGTTACGGGGGACTTTACAATGAGCAGTTCTTC.

V is TRBV29-1 and J is TRBJ2-5; D perhaps matches TRBD1 (6 bases). The V end lost 2 bases, the J end lost 4 bases, and 11 bases lay between the germline ends. In germline, CDR1 is SQVTM, CDR2 ANQGSEA. This CDR3 spans 13 amino acids. The CDR3 coding sequence is TGCAGCGTTGAATGGGGGCTTCCAGAGACCCAGTACTTC. This translates into CSVEWGLPETQYF. The full variable domain, rest sourced from reference TRBV29-1 and TRBJ2-5, is SAVISQKPSRDICQRGTSLTIQCQVDSQVTMMFWYRQQPGQSLTLIATANQGSEATYESGFVIDKFPISRPNLTFSTLTVSNMSPEDSSIYLCSVEWGLPETQYFGPGTRLLVL.

The rearrangement joins TRBV19 to TRBJ2-7; maybe TRBD1 (6 bases). Germline-derived CDR1 and CDR2 are LNHDA and SQIVND (reference sequence). The CDR3 is 13 residues long. Trimming took 5 bases from V and 6 from J, leaving 14 bases between them. The CDR3 DNA sequence: TGTGCCAGTAGTGTCACAGGGACCCGCGAGCAGTACTTC. Translated: CASSVTGTREQYF. The variable domain in full, with the rest retrieved from reference TRBV19 and TRBJ2-7, is DGGITQSPKYLFRKEGQNVTLSCEQNLNHDAMYWYRQDPGQGLRLIYYSQIVNDFQKGDIAEGYSVSREKKESFPLTVTSAQKNPTAFYLCASSVTGTREQYFGPGTRLTVT.

This clone has just one count. This chain uses TRBV11-2 with TRBJ1-2; D may be TRBD1 (5 bases). This CDR3 is 13 amino acids long. Germline V gene lookup returns CDR1 SGHAT and CDR2 FQNNGV. The V and J ends lost 3 bases and 4 bases respectively, with 9 bases between them. This CDR3 reads CASSFGTFYGYTF. CDR3 DNA sequence: TGTGCCAGCAGCTTCGGGACTTTCTATGGCTACACCTTC.

Only a few counts were recorded for this clone. The chain couples TRBV4-1 to TRBJ1-1; D gene ambiguous. The CDR3 has 15 amino acids. Germline V gene data show CDR1 as MGHRA and CDR2 as YSYEKL. V lost 4 bases to trimming and J lost 0 bases, with 12 bases between them. The DNA for the CDR3 is TGCGCCAGCAGCCTTGACTCTAAGCTGAACACTGAAGCTTTCTTT. Protein product: CASSLDSKLNTEAFF.

CDR3 protein: CASSFEHPHLEQYF. For the CDR3, the DNA is TGTGCCAGCAGTTTCGAACACCCCCACCTCGAGCAGTACTTC. This sequence joins TRBV28 and TRBJ2-7, with D hard to call. This CDR3 comprises 14 residues. Germline-derived CDR1 and CDR2 are MDHEN and SYDVKM. V lost 3 bases and J lost 6, with 15 bases in between.

This clone turned up a few times. The chain combines TRBV5-8 with TRBJ1-5; D unresolved. CDR1 is SGHTS and CDR2 is YDEGEE in the germline V gene. V lost 0 bases, J lost 2 bases, and 6 bases lay in between. CDR3 length equals 14 residues. The CDR3, as DNA: TGTGCCAGCAGCTTGGGGCGGGGCAATCAGCCCCAGCATTTT. This sequence encodes CASSLGRGNQPQHF.

J is TRBJ2-3 and V is TRBV7-6; D unclear. Germline V gives CDR1 SGHVS, CDR2 FNYEAQ. V was trimmed by 5 bases and J by 6 bases, leaving 12 bases between them. The CDR3 is 13 residues long. The CDR3 DNA reads as TGTGCCAGCAGCAATGACTTCAGCGATACGCAGTATTTT. It encodes CASSNDFSDTQYF.